These 12 T cell receptor beta chains came from one sample sequenced in a study of blood T cell repertoires in COVID-19. Using immunoSEQ multiplex PCR, the repertoire was profiled, and TCRdb retains in-frame clones only, with some absent. The sample holds about 270,000 clones, over 75% seen once. Sequencing used peripheral blood. These receptors all stem from a human donor in a cohort sampled during active COVID-19.

The sample holds one count of this clone. CDR3: CASSVQGGDYGYTF. The CDR3, as DNA: TGTGCCAGCAGCGTTCAGGGTGGGGACTATGGCTACACCTTC. This rearrangement joins TRBV5-6 to TRBJ1-2; TRBD1 is a possible D gene (5 bases). The CDR3 runs to 14 residues. The V and J ends lost 4 bases and 3 bases respectively, with 13 bases between them. Per the germline V gene, CDR1 is SGHDT and CDR2 is YYEEEE.

This clone showed up just a few times. This rearrangement joins TRBV5-4 to TRBJ1-4; D possibly corresponds to TRBD1 (6 bases). Germline V CDR1 and CDR2: SGHNT, YYREEE (reference sequence). This CDR3 spans 16 amino acids. V shed 0 bases and J shed 7 bases, with 16 bases lying between them. The CDR3 reads CASSLATGLSAEKLFF. The DNA for the CDR3 is TGTGCCAGCAGCTTGGCTACAGGGTTGTCAGCTGAAAAACTGTTTTTT. The variable domain in full, completed from reference TRBV5-4 and TRBJ1-4, reads ETGVTQSPTHLIKTRGQQVTLRCSSQSGHNTVSWYQQALGQGPQFIFQYYREEENGRGNFPPRFSGLQFPNYSSELNVNALELDDSALYLCASSLATGLSAEKLFFGSGTQLSVL.

The J gene is TRBJ2-4, the V gene TRBV6-5; 7 nucleotides match TRBD1. The trim removed 2 bases at V and 1 base at J, leaving 5 bases unmatched. There are 16 residues in the CDR3. Per germline, CDR1 MNHEY and CDR2 SVGAGI. The CDR3 region has the DNA TGTGCCAGCAGTTACAGCCTCAGGGGGGCCAAAAACATTCAGTACTTC. It translates to CASSYSLRGAKNIQYF.

This chain joins TRBV7-2 and TRBJ2-7; TRBD2 agrees at 11 bases. Germline V gene sequence: CDR1 SGHTA, CDR2 FQGNSA. CDR3 length: 15 amino acids. V was clipped by 4 bases and J by 7 bases; unmatched bases: 9. The DNA of the CDR3 is TGTGCCAGCAGCTCCGTCCTAGCGGGAGGACGGGAGCAGTACTTC. Amino acids: CASSSVLAGGREQYF. The full variable domain, its missing parts supplied by reference TRBV7-2 and TRBJ2-7, is GAGVSQSPSNKVTEKGKDVELRCDPISGHTALYWYRQSLGQGLEFLIYFQGNSAPDKSGLPSDRFSAERTGGSVSTLTIQRTQQEDSAVYLCASSSVLAGGREQYFGPGTRLTVT.

The CDR3 is CASRRVNEQFF. In nucleotides, the CDR3 is TGTGCCAGCAGAAGAGTGAATGAGCAGTTCTTC. The V gene is TRBV6-5, the J gene TRBJ2-1; no reliable D call. CDR3 length equals 11 residues. Per germline, CDR1 MNHEY and CDR2 SVGAGI. The V and J ends lost 6 bases and 7 bases respectively, with 7 bases between them.

This rearrangement joins TRBV7-2 to TRBJ2-7, with D possibly matching TRBD1 (6 bases). CDR1 is SGHTA and CDR2 is FQGNSA in the germline V gene. This CDR3 has 13 residues. With 1 base removed from V and 4 bases from J, the gap between germline ends came to 8 bases. The CDR3 sequence is CASSLGGQYEQYF. DNA of the CDR3: TGTGCCAGCAGCTTAGGGGGGCAGTACGAGCAGTACTTC.

The rearrangement uses TRBV4-1 and TRBJ2-7, with D possibly being TRBD1 (6 bases). CDR3 length: 15 amino acids. CDR1 and CDR2 (germline): MGHRA, YSYEKL. Deletions cut 1 base from V and 2 bases from J, with 12 bases between. Written as DNA, the CDR3 is TGCGCCAGCAGCCAAGCAGCTGGACAGACCTACGAGCAGTACTTC. The encoded protein is CASSQAAGQTYEQYF.

The DNA for the CDR3 is TGTGCCACCAGTGACGACGCGGTTGGTGGCTACACCTTC. This gives the protein CATSDDAVGGYTF. The chain is built from TRBV24-1 and TRBJ1-2; no clear D. The length of the CDR3 is 13 residues. V was cut by 4 bases and J by 7 bases, with 12 bases left in between. Germline assignment: CDR1 KGHDR and CDR2 SFDVKD.

The CDR3, as DNA: TGCGCCAGCAGCTTGGGGACAGGGGGGTTATCCTATGGCTACACCTTC. Translating gives CASSLGTGGLSYGYTF. The genes are TRBV5-1 and TRBJ1-2, with 10 positions matching TRBD1. The CDR3 sequence is 16 residues long. V lost 0 bases and J lost 4; bases outside the gene matches: 6. Germline CDR1 and CDR2: SGHRS and YFSETQ.

The chain carries TRBV2 and TRBJ1-4; no firm D call. The CDR3 is 10 residues long. CDR1 SNHLY and CDR2 FYNNEI come from the germline V gene. Trimming took off 8 bases at V and 5 bases at J, with 3 bases between the two ends. Here the CDR3 reads CASLNEKLFF. In DNA form, the CDR3 reads TGTGCCAGCTTAAATGAAAAACTGTTTTTT.

The gene calls are TRBV4-2 and TRBJ2-1, with 10 positions matching TRBD2. This CDR3 is 16 amino acids long. Trimming removed 0 bases from V and 13 bases from J; junction bases left unmatched: 12. Germline V gives CDR1 LGHNA, CDR2 YNFKEQ. In DNA, the CDR3 is TGTGCCAGCAGCCAAGAGGCAAGCGGGAGGGCCGGGGAACAGTTCTTC. Its protein product is CASSQEASGRAGEQFF.

The chain has TRBV15 and TRBJ1-4; 7 bases map to TRBD1. J was trimmed by 0 bases and V by 3 bases; bases with no gene match: 19. The CDR3 runs 21 residues. The germline gives CDR1 LNHNV, CDR2 YYDKDF (reference sequence). As DNA, the CDR3 is TGTGCCACCAGCAGGACCACAGGGGTTCGAAGTAAAGAGGCAACTAATGAAAAACTGTTTTTT. It yields the protein CATSRTTGVRSKEATNEKLFF.